These 27 T cell receptor beta chains originate from one sample sequenced in a study of neoadjuvant anti-PD-1 for oral cavity cancer. The time point denotes: after neoadjuvant nivolumab, at surgical resection. The method was immunoSEQ multiplex PCR; TCRdb's version includes in-frame clones alone and lacks a portion of them. The profile shows more than 9,000 clones, about 61% of them singletons. The sequencing used PBMCs, collected after nivolumab (anti-PD-1) treatment. Receptors were obtained from a person between 40 and 85 years old with oral cavity squamous cell carcinoma.

The V and J genes are TRBV5-4 and TRBJ2-7; TRBD2 aligns across 10 bases. With 3 bases clipped from V and 3 bases from J, the junction kept 3 bases outside the gene matches. The CDR3 sequence is 14 residues long. In germline, CDR1 is SGHNT, CDR2 YYREEE (reference sequence). DNA of the CDR3: TGTGCCAGCAGCTCTAGCGGGGGTAACTACGAGCAGTACTTC. Encoded protein: CASSSSGGNYEQYF. The full variable domain, completed using reference TRBV5-4 and TRBJ2-7, is ETGVTQSPTHLIKTRGQQVTLRCSSQSGHNTVSWYQQALGQGPQFIFQYYREEENGRGNFPPRFSGLQFPNYSSELNVNALELDDSALYLCASSSSGGNYEQYFGPGTRLTVT.

This clone has only a few counts. The rearrangement links TRBV11-3 to TRBJ2-7, with TRBD2 matching 13 bases. The CDR3 has 15 residues. Germline CDR1 reads SGHNT; CDR2 reads YENEEA. Unmatched junction bases numbered 3, after V lost 5 bases and J lost 2 bases. CDR3 protein: CASSLGTSGAYEQYF. The CDR3 nucleotides read TGTGCCAGCAGCCTTGGGACTAGCGGGGCCTACGAGCAGTACTTC.

The chain is built from TRBV13 and TRBJ1-3; no reliable D call. The CDR3 runs 12 residues. CDR1 PRHDT and CDR2 FYEKMQ come from the germline V gene (reference sequence). Trimming shortened V by 3 bases and J by 6 bases, and 6 bases separated the two germline ends. CDR3 sequence reads: CASSFGENTIYF. Written as DNA, the CDR3 is TGTGCCAGCAGCTTCGGGGAAAACACCATATATTTT.

This clone was counted only a few times. The chain links TRBV27 to TRBJ2-7, with TRBD2 identical over 7 bases. V lost 7 bases to trimming and J lost 0 bases; unmatched junction nucleotides: 6. Germline-derived CDR1 and CDR2 are MNHEY and SMNVEV (reference sequence). CDR3 size: 14 residues. The CDR3 loop reads CASKGASGSYEQYF. Here the CDR3 DNA reads TGTGCCAGCAAAGGGGCTAGCGGCTCCTACGAGCAGTACTTC.

V is TRBV23-1 and J is TRBJ2-7; a weak D match, TRBD2 (5 bases). TRBV23-1 counts as an open reading frame of uncertain function. This CDR3 has 16 residues. V gave up 7 bases and J gave up 3 bases, with 22 bases separating them. Here the CDR3 reads CASTKPPEGLVYEQYF. The CDR3 DNA follows: TGCGCCAGCACCAAACCACCCGAGGGTTTGGTCTACGAGCAGTACTTC.

This clone showed up just once. This chain connects TRBV9 to TRBJ1-1, with TRBD1 as a possible D gene (6 bases). Germline V gene sequence: CDR1 SGDLS, CDR2 YYNGEE. The V and J ends lost 0 bases and 4 bases respectively, with 7 bases between them. There are 13 residues in the CDR3. CDR3 amino acids: CASSVDRATEAFF. CDR3 DNA: TGTGCCAGCAGCGTAGACAGGGCCACTGAAGCTTTCTTT.

The chain recombines TRBV29-1 with TRBJ2-7; 8 nucleotides agree with TRBD1. CDR1 and CDR2 from the germline V gene are SQVTM and ANQGSEA. The CDR3 consists of 14 residues. V lost 4 bases to trimming and J lost 3 bases; unmatched junction nucleotides: 8. The CDR3 loop reads CSVARQGRSYEQYF. DNA of the CDR3: TGCAGCGTTGCCAGACAGGGGAGAAGCTACGAGCAGTACTTC.

The chain combines TRBV6-5 with TRBJ2-2, with D perhaps assigned TRBD1 or TRBD2 (5 bases each). Trimming removed 0 bases from V and 4 bases from J, with 12 bases in between. Germline V lookup: CDR1 MNHEY, CDR2 SVGAGI. The CDR3 spans 16 residues. Written as DNA, the CDR3 is TGTGCCAGCAGTTACTCGAGGGCAGGGCGCACCGGGGAGCTGTTTTTT. As protein: CASSYSRAGRTGELFF.

The rearrangement uses TRBV5-1 and TRBJ2-1; possibly TRBD1 or TRBD2 for D (6 bases each). CDR3 length equals 18 residues. V was trimmed by 1 base and J by 3 bases, leaving 20 bases between them. Germline CDR1 reads SGHRS; CDR2 reads YFSETQ. The CDR3 spells CASSLQPGASVVYNEQFF. CDR3 in DNA: TGCGCCAGCAGCTTGCAGCCGGGGGCGTCAGTCGTCTACAATGAGCAGTTCTTC.

This sequence joins TRBV5-4 and TRBJ1-1, with D tentatively TRBD1 (5 bases). This CDR3 is built from 15 residues. Germline CDR1 SGHNT, CDR2 YYREEE (reference sequence). The germline V and J ends were trimmed by 4 bases and 5 bases, with 18 bases remaining between them. The CDR3 bases are TGTGCCAGCAGCCTAGGGACTCCCCCGAGGACTGAAGCTTTCTTT. The encoded protein is CASSLGTPPRTEAFF.

The chain couples TRBV5-6 to TRBJ1-6; D is perhaps TRBD1 (6 bases). The CDR3 consists of 12 residues. Trimming cost V 3 bases and J 13 bases, with 11 bases left between them. Germline loops: CDR1 SGHDT, CDR2 YYEEEE. CDR3 sequence (DNA): TGTGCCAGCAGCTCTCCAGGGGACCCCCTCCACTTT. It encodes CASSSPGDPLHF.

CDR3 sequence: CATSRDAAWGTEAFF. The CDR3 nucleotides read TGTGCCACCAGCAGAGATGCAGCTTGGGGAACTGAAGCTTTCTTT. The chain carries TRBV15 and TRBJ1-1; D is ambiguous. CDR3 length equals 15 residues. V dropped 0 bases and J dropped 5 bases, with 13 bases sitting between them. CDR1 is LNHNV, CDR2 YYDKDF, per germline (reference sequence).

The chain has TRBV10-1 and TRBJ2-3; D perhaps matches TRBD2 (5 bases). Trimming pared 3 bases from V and 2 bases from J, leaving 15 bases between. CDR1 WNHNN and CDR2 SYGVQD come from the germline V gene (reference sequence). The CDR3 runs 16 residues. The CDR3 DNA reads as TGCGCCAGCAGTGACTGGAGCGGCCCCTACACAGATACGCAGTATTTT. Translated, it gives CASSDWSGPYTDTQYF.

The chain uses TRBV4-1 and TRBJ2-3; tentative D call: TRBD2 (5 bases). This CDR3 comprises 11 residues. Germline V CDR1 and CDR2: MGHRA, YSYEKL. V lost 8 bases and J 3 bases, leaving 6 bases between the germline ends. CDR3 in amino acids: CASRRTDTQYF. The DNA of the CDR3 is TGCGCCAGCCGGAGGACAGATACGCAGTATTTT.

The chain recombines TRBV6-1 with TRBJ1-6; the D gene is possibly TRBD1 (6 bases). The CDR3 sequence is 15 residues long. CDR1 and CDR2 from the germline V gene are MNHNS and SASEGT. V was pared by 2 bases and J by 8 bases, with 13 bases between. The CDR3 coding sequence is TGTGCCAGCAGTGAAATATCAGGGGCATATTCACCCCTCCACTTT. Translating gives CASSEISGAYSPLHF.

This clone was seen once. V and J are TRBV5-1 and TRBJ1-2, with TRBD1 identical over 11 bases. The junction had 2 bases not matched to a gene; V was cut back by 0 bases and J by 7 bases. CDR3 length: 14 residues. Germline CDR1 is SGHRS and CDR2 is YFSETQ. Written as DNA, the CDR3 is TGCGCCAGCAGCTTGGCTGGGACAGGGGGTGGCTACACCTTC. Amino acids: CASSLAGTGGGYTF.

The chain employs TRBV27 and TRBJ2-4; D assignment may be TRBD1 or TRBD2 (5 bases each). The V and J ends lost 6 bases and 0 bases respectively, with 6 bases between them. The CDR3 runs to 13 residues. Per germline, CDR1 MNHEY and CDR2 SMNVEV (reference sequence). The CDR3 region is CASRGEAKNIQYF. As DNA, the CDR3 is TGTGCCAGCAGGGGGGAAGCCAAAAACATTCAGTACTTC.

The CDR3 spells CASSTTNTGELFF. In DNA form, the CDR3 reads TGTGCCAGCAGTACGACGAACACCGGGGAGCTGTTTTTT. The chain employs TRBV7-3 and TRBJ2-2; no clear D gene. CDR1 and CDR2 from the germline V gene are SGHTA and FQGTGA. Trimming pared 6 bases from V and 0 bases from J, leaving 5 bases between. The CDR3 totals 13 residues.

J is TRBJ2-7 and V is TRBV6-5; 8 nucleotides line up with TRBD1. This CDR3 is built from 14 residues. V lost 7 bases to trimming and J lost 2 bases; unmatched junction nucleotides: 7. CDR1 is MNHEY and CDR2 is SVGAGI in the germline V gene. This CDR3 is CASKGDRTTYEQYF. The CDR3 DNA reads as TGTGCCAGCAAGGGGGACAGGACCACCTACGAGCAGTACTTC.

This clone was counted a few times. CDR3 sequence (DNA): TGTGCCACCAGGGGGGATAACACCGGGGAGCTGTTTTTT. It is translated as CATRGDNTGELFF. The chain combines TRBV2 with TRBJ2-2; TRBD1 might be the D (7 bases). V lost 10 bases and J lost 2, with 11 bases in between. The CDR3 extends over 13 amino acids. Germline V CDR1 and CDR2: SNHLY, FYNNEI.

This clone was counted only a few times. This sequence joins TRBV4-1 and TRBJ2-7, with D uncertain. CDR3 length: 14 amino acids. V lost 4 bases and J 2 bases, leaving 12 bases between the germline ends. Germline V CDR1 and CDR2: MGHRA, YSYEKL. This CDR3 is CASSLFPTAYEQYF. In nucleotides, the CDR3 is TGCGCCAGCAGCCTCTTCCCTACGGCCTACGAGCAGTACTTC.

The chain employs TRBV13 and TRBJ1-2; possibly TRBD1 for D (6 bases). Germline V CDR1 and CDR2: PRHDT, FYEKMQ (reference sequence). The ends were cut back, 5 bases at V and 5 bases at J, with 12 bases in the middle. The length of the CDR3 is 13 residues. The CDR3 protein is CASSGGGAYGYTF. CDR3 DNA sequence: TGTGCCAGCAGCGGCGGGGGGGCTTATGGCTACACCTTC.

The DNA of the CDR3 is TGTGCCAGCAGCACCCCCATGAGCGGGAGAGTCACTGAGCAGTTCTTC. The encoded protein is CASSTPMSGRVTEQFF. The chain is built from TRBV7-9 and TRBJ2-1; TRBD2 agrees at 8 bases. The germline gives CDR1 SEHNR, CDR2 FQNEAQ (reference sequence). Losses at the gene ends were 5 bases for V and 9 bases for J; bases not matched to a gene: 15. The CDR3 has 16 amino acids.

The V and J genes are TRBV7-9 and TRBJ2-3, with 8 bases lining up with TRBD2. The CDR3 contains 15 residues. V lost 4 bases to trimming and J lost 6 bases; unmatched junction nucleotides: 9. Per the germline V gene, CDR1 is SEHNR and CDR2 is FQNEAQ (reference sequence). CDR3 region: CASSSGTRGGDTQYF. CDR3 in DNA: TGTGCCAGCAGCTCCGGGACTAGGGGGGGTGATACGCAGTATTTT.

The rearrangement joins TRBV5-1 to TRBJ2-5; D not certain. There are 14 residues in the CDR3. Germline V CDR1 and CDR2: SGHRS, YFSETQ. V lost 0 bases and J 2 bases, leaving 8 bases between the germline ends. The CDR3 spells CASSLDLDQETQYF. The CDR3 DNA reads as TGCGCCAGCAGCTTGGATCTAGATCAAGAGACCCAGTACTTC. Full variable domain (missing parts from reference TRBV5-1 and TRBJ2-5): KAGVTQTPRYLIKTRGQQVTLSCSPISGHRSVSWYQQTPGQGLQFLFEYFSETQRNKGNFPGRFSGRQFSNSRSEMNVSTLELGDSALYLCASSLDLDQETQYFGPGTRLLVL.

The rearrangement joins TRBV2 to TRBJ2-5; D is uncertain. The CDR3 length is 11 residues. Germline CDR1 is SNHLY and CDR2 is FYNNEI. V was trimmed by 6 bases and J by 5 bases, leaving 7 bases between them. CDR3 loop: CASSLGETQYF. For the CDR3, the DNA is TGTGCCAGCAGCCTCGGGGAGACCCAGTACTTC.

This chain joins TRBV28 and TRBJ2-3; D unclear. The CDR3 is 13 amino acids. Germline values: CDR1 MDHEN, CDR2 SYDVKM. Trimming cost V 6 bases and J 4 bases, with 11 bases left between them. Written as DNA, the CDR3 is TGTGCCAGCAGCCAAAATGGGGCAGATACGCAGTATTTT. This gives the protein CASSQNGADTQYF.